Detailed here is one T cell receptor (beta chain). The sample comes from a study of blood T cell repertoires in COVID-19. Sequenced by immunoSEQ multiplex PCR; TCRdb stores in-frame clones only, minus some. The profile shows over 300,000 clones, around 87% of them singletons. The receptor was isolated from a young man with active or convalescent COVID-19. Sequenced sample: peripheral blood.

The CDR3: CASSLASLRGGNEQFF. The CDR3 DNA reads TGTGCCAGCAGCTTAGCCTCCCTCAGAGGGGGCAATGAGCAGTTCTTC. The chain joins TRBV7-8 to TRBJ2-1, with D perhaps TRBD1 (6 bases). Germline-derived CDR1 and CDR2 are SGHVS and FQNEAQ. This CDR3 has 16 amino acids. V was trimmed by 0 bases and J by 6 bases, leaving 15 bases between them. Full variable domain (missing parts from reference TRBV7-8 and TRBJ2-1): GAGVSQSPRYKVAKRGQDVALRCDPISGHVSLFWYQQALGQGPEFLTYFQNEAQLDKSGLPSDRFFAERPEGSVSTLKIQRTQQEDSAVYLCASSLASLRGGNEQFFGPGTRLTVL.